This T cell receptor beta chain originates from a study of T cell responses to AZD1222 COVID-19 vaccine. Findings and limits, study-wide: Compared with day 0, the breadth and depth of the Spike-specific TCR repertoire rose significantly after two doses of AZD1222.

The V segment lost 5 bases and the J segment 4 bases; nucleotides outside the gene matches: 10. The CDR3 has 16 amino acids. Germline V lookup: CDR1 MDHEN, CDR2 SYDVKM. In this sample, this clone turned up once. The antigen remains unidentified. Generated by immunoSEQ multiplex PCR, the TCRdb table keeps only in-frame clones and is missing some. The sample lists around 180,000 clones, approximately 87% occurring once. The sample in question was peripheral blood, obtained on day 0 of MenACWY control vaccination. The J gene is TRBJ1-5, the V gene TRBV28, with 8 nucleotides matching TRBD1. The receptor's source is an adult in good health. The CDR3 spells CASSTPGQGINQPQHF. CDR3 sequence (DNA): TGTGCCAGCAGTACTCCCGGACAGGGAATTAATCAGCCCCAGCATTTT. The entire variable domain, with the rest obtained from reference TRBV28 and TRBJ1-5, is as follows: DVKVTQSSRYLVKRTGEKVFLECVQDMDHENMFWYRQDPGLGLRLIYFSYDVKMKEKGDIPEGYSVSREKKERFSLILESASTNQTSMYLCASSTPGQGINQPQHFGDGTRLSIL.